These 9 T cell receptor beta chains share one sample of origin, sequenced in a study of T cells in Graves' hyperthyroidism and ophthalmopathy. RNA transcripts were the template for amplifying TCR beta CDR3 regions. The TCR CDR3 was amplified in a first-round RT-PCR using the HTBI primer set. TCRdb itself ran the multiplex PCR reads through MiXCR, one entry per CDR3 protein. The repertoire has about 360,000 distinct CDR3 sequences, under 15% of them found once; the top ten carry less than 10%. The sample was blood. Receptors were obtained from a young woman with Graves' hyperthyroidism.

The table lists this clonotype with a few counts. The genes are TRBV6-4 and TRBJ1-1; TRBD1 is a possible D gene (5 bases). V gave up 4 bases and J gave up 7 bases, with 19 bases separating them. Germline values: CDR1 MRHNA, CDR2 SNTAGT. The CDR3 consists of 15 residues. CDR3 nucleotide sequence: TGTGCCAGCAGTGTTCTAAAGGTCAGGGCGGGTGAAGCTTTCTTT. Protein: CASSVLKVRAGEAFF.

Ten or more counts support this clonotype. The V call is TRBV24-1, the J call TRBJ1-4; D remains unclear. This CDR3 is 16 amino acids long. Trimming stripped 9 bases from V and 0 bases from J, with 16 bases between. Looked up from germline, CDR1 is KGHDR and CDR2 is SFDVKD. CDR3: CATLYSERTTNEKLFF. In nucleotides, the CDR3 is TGTGCCACCCTTTATTCGGAACGTACAACTAATGAAAAACTGTTTTTT.

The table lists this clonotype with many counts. CDR3 protein: CATSRDKQGAREKLFF. The CDR3 region has the DNA TGTGCCACCAGCAGAGACAAACAGGGGGCACGGGAAAAACTGTTTTTT. The rearrangement links TRBV15 to TRBJ1-4, with 9 nucleotides matching TRBD1. The V gene end was trimmed by 0 bases and the J gene end by 8 bases; junction bases not matched to a gene: 7. Germline V lookup: CDR1 LNHNV, CDR2 YYDKDF (reference sequence). The length of the CDR3 is 16 residues.

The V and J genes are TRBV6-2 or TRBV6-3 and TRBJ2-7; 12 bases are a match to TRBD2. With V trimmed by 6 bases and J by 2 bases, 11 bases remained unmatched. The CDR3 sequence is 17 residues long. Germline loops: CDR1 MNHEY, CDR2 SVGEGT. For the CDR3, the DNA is TGTGCCAGCAGAATTCCACGGACTAGCGGGGTCACCTACGAGCAGTACTTC. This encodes CASRIPRTSGVTYEQYF.

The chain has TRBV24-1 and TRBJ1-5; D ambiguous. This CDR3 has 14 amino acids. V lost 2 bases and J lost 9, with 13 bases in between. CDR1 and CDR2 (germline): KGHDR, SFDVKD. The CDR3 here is CATSDSVAAGPQHF. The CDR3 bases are TGTGCCACCAGTGATTCCGTCGCCGCGGGGCCCCAGCATTTT.

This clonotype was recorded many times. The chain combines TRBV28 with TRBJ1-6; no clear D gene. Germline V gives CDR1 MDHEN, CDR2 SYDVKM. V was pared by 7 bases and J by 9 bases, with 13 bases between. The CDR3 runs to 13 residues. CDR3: CASTPPMVSPLHF. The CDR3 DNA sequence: TGTGCCAGCACCCCCCCCATGGTTTCACCCCTCCACTTT.

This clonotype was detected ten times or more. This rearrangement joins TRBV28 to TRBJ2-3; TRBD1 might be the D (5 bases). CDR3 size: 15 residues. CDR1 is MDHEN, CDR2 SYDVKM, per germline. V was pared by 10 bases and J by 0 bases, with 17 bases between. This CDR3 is CAIGAPLRSTDTQYF. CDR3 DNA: TGTGCCATAGGGGCTCCCCTACGAAGCACAGATACGCAGTATTTT.

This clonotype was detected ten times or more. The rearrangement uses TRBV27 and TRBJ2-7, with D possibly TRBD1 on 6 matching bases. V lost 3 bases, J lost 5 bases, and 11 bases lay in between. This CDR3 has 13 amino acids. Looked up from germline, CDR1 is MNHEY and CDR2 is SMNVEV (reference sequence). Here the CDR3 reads CASSFRQGHEQYF. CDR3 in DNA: TGTGCCAGCAGTTTTCGGCAGGGGCACGAGCAGTACTTC.

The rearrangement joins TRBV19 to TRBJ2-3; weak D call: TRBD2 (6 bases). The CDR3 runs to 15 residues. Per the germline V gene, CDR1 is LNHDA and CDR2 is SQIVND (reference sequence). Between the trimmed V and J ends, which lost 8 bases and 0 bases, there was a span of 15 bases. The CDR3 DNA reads TGTGCCAGTCGGAGGGAGCACCCTAGCACAGATACGCAGTATTTT. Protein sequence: CASRREHPSTDTQYF. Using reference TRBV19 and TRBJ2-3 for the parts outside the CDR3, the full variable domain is DGGITQSPKYLFRKEGQNVTLSCEQNLNHDAMYWYRQDPGQGLRLIYYSQIVNDFQKGDIAEGYSVSREKKESFPLTVTSAQKNPTAFYLCASRREHPSTDTQYFGPGTRLTVL.